This T cell receptor (beta chain) was sequenced during a study of T cells in Graves' hyperthyroidism and ophthalmopathy. Study findings and constraints: A 13 V-J model separated ophthalmopathy from stable hyperthyroidism.

Amplification of TCR beta CDR3 regions used RNA as the template. Researchers ran a first-round RT-PCR on the TCR CDR3 using the HTBI primer set. One entry per CDR3 protein, called by TCRdb with MiXCR from the multiplex PCR reads. The repertoire holds about 290,000 distinct CDR3 sequences, with 13% as singletons. The trim removed 4 bases at V and 4 bases at J, leaving 10 bases unmatched. CDR3 length: 16 residues. Per germline, CDR1 SGHAT and CDR2 FQNNGV. This clonotype was seen many times. Its antigen is not known. V and J are TRBV11-2 and TRBJ2-7; 10 nucleotides line up with TRBD2. This TCR came from a woman in her 30s with Graves' hyperthyroidism that later progressed to Graves' ophthalmopathy. The sample taken for sequencing was blood. The CDR3 loop reads CASSSLAGSTRYEQYF. The CDR3 bases are TGTGCCAGCAGCTCACTAGCGGGATCGACTCGTTACGAGCAGTACTTC. The variable domain in full, completed from reference TRBV11-2 and TRBJ2-7, reads EAGVAQSPRYKIIEKRQSVAFWCNPISGHATLYWYQQILGQGPKLLIQFQNNGVVDDSQLPKDRFSAERLKGVDSTLKIQPAKLEDSAVYLCASSSLAGSTRYEQYFGPGTRLTVT.